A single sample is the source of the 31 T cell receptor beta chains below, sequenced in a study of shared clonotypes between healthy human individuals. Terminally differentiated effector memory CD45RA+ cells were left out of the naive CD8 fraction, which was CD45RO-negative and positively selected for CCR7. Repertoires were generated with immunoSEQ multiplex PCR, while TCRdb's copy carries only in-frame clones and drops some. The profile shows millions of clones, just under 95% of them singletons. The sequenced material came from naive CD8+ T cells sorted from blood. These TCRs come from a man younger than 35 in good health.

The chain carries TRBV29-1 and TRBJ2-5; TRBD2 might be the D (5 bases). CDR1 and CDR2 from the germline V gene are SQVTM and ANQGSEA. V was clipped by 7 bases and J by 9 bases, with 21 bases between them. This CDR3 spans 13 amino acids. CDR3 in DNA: TGCAGCGAGTCGACTGAGCCCACCGGGGCCCAGTACTTC. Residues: CSESTEPTGAQYF.

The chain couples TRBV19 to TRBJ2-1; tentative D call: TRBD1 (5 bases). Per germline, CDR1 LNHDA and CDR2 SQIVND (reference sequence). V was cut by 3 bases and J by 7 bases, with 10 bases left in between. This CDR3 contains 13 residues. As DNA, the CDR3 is TGTGCCAGTAGTATTTCAGGGTGGAATGAGCAGTTCTTC. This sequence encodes CASSISGWNEQFF.

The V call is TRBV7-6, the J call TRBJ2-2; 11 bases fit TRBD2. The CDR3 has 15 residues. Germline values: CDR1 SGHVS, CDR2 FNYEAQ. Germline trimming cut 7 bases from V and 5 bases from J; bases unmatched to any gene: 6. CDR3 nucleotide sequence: TGTGCCAGCACCCTGACTAGCGGGAATACCGGGGAGCTGTTTTTT. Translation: CASTLTSGNTGELFF.

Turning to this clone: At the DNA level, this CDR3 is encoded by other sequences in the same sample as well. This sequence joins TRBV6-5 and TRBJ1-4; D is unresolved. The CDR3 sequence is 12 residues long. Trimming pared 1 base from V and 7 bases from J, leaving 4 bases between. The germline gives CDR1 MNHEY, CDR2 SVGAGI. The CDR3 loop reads CASSYLGEKLFF. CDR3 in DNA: TGTGCCAGCAGTTACTTAGGTGAAAAACTGTTTTTT.

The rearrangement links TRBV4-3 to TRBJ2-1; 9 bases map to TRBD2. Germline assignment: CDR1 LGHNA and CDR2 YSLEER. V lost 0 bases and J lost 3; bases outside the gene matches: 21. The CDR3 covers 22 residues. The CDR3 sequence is CASSQELIRLAGIGQGYNEQFF. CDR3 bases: TGCGCCAGCAGCCAAGAATTGATTAGGCTAGCGGGAATCGGGCAGGGCTACAATGAGCAGTTCTTC.

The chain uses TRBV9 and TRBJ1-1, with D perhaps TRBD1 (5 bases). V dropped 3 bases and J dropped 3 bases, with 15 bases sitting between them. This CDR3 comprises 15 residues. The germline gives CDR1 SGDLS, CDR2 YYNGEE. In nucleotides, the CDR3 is TGTGCCAGCAGCGCTGGGACGGGGATGGACACTGAAGCTTTCTTT. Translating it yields CASSAGTGMDTEAFF.

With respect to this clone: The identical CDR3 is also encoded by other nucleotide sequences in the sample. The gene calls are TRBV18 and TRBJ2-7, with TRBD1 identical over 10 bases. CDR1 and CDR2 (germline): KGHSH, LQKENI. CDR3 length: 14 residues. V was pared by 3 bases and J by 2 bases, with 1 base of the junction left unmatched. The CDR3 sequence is CASSPTGGPYEQYF. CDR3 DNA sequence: TGTGCCAGCTCACCGACAGGGGGCCCCTACGAGCAGTACTTC.

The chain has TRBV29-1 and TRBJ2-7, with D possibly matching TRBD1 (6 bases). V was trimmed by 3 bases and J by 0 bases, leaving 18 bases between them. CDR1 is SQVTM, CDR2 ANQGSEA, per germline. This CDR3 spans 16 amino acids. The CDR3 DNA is TGCAGCGTTGAGTACTTTCGGACAGAGAGCTCCTACGAGCAGTACTTC. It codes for CSVEYFRTESSYEQYF.

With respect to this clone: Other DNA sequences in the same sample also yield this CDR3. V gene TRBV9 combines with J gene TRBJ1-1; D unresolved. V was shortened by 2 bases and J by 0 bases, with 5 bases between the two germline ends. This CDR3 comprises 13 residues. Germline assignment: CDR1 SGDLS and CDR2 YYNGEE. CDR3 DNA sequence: TGTGCCAGCAGCGTGACGGTGAACACTGAAGCTTTCTTT. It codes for CASSVTVNTEAFF.

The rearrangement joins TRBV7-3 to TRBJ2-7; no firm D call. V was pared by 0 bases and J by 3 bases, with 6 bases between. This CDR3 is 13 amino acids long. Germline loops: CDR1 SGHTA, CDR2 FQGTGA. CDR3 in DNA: TGTGCCAGCAGCTTAACCTCGGACTACGAGCAGTACTTC. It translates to CASSLTSDYEQYF. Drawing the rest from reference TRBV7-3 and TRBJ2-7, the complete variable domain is GAGVSQTPSNKVTEKGKYVELRCDPISGHTALYWYRQSLGQGPEFLIYFQGTGAADDSGLPNDRFFAVRPEGSVSTLKIQRTERGDSAVYLCASSLTSDYEQYFGPGTRLTVT.

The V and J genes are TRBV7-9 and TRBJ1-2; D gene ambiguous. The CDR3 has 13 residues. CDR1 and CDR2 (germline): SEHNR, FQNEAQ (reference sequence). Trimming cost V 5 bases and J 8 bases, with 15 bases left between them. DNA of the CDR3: TGTGCCAGCAGCCCTATGGTTCGTAACGGCTACACCTTC. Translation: CASSPMVRNGYTF.

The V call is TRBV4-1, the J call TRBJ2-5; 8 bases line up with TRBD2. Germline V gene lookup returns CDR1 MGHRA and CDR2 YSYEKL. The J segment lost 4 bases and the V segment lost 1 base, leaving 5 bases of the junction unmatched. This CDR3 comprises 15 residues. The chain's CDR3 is CASSQAGRAGETQYF. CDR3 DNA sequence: TGCGCCAGCAGCCAAGCCGGGAGGGCCGGAGAGACCCAGTACTTC.

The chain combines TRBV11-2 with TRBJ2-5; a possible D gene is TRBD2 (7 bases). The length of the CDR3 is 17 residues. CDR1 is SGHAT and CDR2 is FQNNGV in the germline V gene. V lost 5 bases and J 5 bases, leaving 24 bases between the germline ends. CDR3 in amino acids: CASSPTAYGGLQETQYF. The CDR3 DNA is TGTGCCAGCAGCCCTACAGCCTACGGGGGGCTTCAGGAGACCCAGTACTTC.

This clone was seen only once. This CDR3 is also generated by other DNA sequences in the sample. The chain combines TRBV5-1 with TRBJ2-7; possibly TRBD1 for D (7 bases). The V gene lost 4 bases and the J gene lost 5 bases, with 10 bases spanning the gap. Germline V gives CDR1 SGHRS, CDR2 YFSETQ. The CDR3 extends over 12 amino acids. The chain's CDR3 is CASSPRGDEQYF. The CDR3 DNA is TGCGCCAGCAGCCCCAGGGGGGACGAGCAGTACTTC. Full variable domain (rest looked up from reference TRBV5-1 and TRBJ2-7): KAGVTQTPRYLIKTRGQQVTLSCSPISGHRSVSWYQQTPGQGLQFLFEYFSETQRNKGNFPGRFSGRQFSNSRSEMNVSTLELGDSALYLCASSPRGDEQYFGPGTRLTVT.

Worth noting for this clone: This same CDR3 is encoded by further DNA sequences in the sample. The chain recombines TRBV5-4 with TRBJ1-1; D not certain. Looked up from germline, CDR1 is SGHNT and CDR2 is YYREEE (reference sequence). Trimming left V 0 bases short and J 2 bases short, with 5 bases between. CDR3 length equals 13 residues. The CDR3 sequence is CASSLGVNTEAFF. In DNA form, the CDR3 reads TGTGCCAGCAGCTTGGGAGTTAACACTGAAGCTTTCTTT.

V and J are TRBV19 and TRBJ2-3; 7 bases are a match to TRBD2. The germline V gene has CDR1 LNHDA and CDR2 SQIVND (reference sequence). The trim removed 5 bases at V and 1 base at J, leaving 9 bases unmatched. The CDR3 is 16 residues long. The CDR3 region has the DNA TGTGCCAGTAGTTCCTTACACGCGGGGGGCACAGATACGCAGTATTTT. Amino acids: CASSSLHAGGTDTQYF.

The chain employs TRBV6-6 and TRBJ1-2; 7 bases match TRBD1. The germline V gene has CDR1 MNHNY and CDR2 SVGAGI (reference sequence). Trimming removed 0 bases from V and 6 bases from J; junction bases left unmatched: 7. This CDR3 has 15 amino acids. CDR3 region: CASSYSPTGNDGYTF. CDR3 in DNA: TGTGCCAGCAGTTACTCACCGACAGGGAACGATGGCTACACCTTC.

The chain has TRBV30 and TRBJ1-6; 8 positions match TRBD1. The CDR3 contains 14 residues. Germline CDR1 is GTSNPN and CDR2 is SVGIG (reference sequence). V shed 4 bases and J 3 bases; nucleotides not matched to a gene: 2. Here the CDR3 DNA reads TGTGCCTGGATGGACAGGGACTATAATTCACCCCTCCACTTT. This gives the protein CAWMDRDYNSPLHF.

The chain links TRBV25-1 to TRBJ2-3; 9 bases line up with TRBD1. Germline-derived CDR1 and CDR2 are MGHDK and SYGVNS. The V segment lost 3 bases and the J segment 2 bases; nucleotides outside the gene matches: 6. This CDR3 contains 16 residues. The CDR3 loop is CASSDVRDRATDTQYF. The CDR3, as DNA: TGTGCCAGCAGTGACGTCCGGGACAGGGCCACAGATACGCAGTATTTT. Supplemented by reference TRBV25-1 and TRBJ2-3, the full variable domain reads EADIYQTPRYLVIGTGKKITLECSQTMGHDKMYWYQQDPGMELHLIHYSYGVNSTEKGDLSSESTVSRIRTEHFPLTLESARPSHTSQYLCASSDVRDRATDTQYFGPGTRLTVL.

CDR3 amino acids: CASSRGLGTEAFF. In nucleotides, the CDR3 is TGTGCCAGTAGCAGGGGTTTAGGGACTGAAGCTTTCTTT. V and J are TRBV19 and TRBJ1-1; a possible D gene is TRBD1 (6 bases). CDR1 and CDR2 (germline): LNHDA, SQIVND (reference sequence). The CDR3 totals 13 residues. The V and J ends lost 6 bases and 5 bases respectively, with 13 bases between them.

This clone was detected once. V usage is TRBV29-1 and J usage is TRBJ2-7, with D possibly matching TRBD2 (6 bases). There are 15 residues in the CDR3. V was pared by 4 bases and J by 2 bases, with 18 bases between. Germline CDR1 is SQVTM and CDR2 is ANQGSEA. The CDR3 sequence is CSVVGGTSSPYEQYF. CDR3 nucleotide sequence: TGCAGCGTTGTAGGAGGGACTTCAAGTCCCTACGAGCAGTACTTC.

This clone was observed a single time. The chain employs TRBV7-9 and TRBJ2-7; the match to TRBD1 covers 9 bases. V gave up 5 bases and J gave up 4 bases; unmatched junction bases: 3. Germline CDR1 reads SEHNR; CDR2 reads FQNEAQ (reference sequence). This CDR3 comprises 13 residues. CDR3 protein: CASSPDRGYEQYF. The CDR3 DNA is TGTGCCAGCAGCCCGGACAGGGGTTACGAGCAGTACTTC.

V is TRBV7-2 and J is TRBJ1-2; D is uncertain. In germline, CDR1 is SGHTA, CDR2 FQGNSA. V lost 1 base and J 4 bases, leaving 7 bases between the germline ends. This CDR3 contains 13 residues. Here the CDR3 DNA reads TGTGCCAGCAGCTTAGGACGGACCTATGGCTACACCTTC. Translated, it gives CASSLGRTYGYTF. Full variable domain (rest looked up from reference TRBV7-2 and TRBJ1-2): GAGVSQSPSNKVTEKGKDVELRCDPISGHTALYWYRQSLGQGLEFLIYFQGNSAPDKSGLPSDRFSAERTGGSVSTLTIQRTQQEDSAVYLCASSLGRTYGYTFGSGTRLTVV.

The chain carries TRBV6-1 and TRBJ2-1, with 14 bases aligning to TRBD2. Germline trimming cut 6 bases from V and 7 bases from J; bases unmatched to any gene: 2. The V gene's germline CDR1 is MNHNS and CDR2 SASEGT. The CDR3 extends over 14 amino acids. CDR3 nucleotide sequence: TGTGCCAGCAGGACTAGCGGGAGGGAAAATGAGCAGTTCTTC. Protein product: CASRTSGRENEQFF.

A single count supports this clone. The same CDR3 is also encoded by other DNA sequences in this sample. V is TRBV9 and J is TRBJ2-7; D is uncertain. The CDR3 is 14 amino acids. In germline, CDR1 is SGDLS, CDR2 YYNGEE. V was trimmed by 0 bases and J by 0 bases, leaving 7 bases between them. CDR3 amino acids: CASSVGEISYEQYF. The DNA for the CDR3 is TGTGCCAGCAGCGTAGGAGAGATCTCCTACGAGCAGTACTTC.

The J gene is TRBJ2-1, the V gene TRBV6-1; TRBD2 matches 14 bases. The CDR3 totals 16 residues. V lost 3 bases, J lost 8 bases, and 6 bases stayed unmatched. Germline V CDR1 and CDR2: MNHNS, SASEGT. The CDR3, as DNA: TGTGCCAGCAGTGACGCCGGGACTAGCGGGAGTGATGAGCAGTTCTTC. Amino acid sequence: CASSDAGTSGSDEQFF.

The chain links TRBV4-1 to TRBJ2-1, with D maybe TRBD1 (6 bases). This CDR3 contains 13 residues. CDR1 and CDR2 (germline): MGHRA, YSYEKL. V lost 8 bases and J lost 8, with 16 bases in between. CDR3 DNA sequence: TGCGCCAGCCGACGCACCAGGGGCGATGAGCAGTTCTTC. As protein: CASRRTRGDEQFF.

The CDR3 bases are TGCGCCAGCAGCTTGGCCGTCGCGGTTACCTACGAGCAGTACTTC. Amino acid sequence: CASSLAVAVTYEQYF. This sequence joins TRBV5-1 and TRBJ2-7; D ambiguous. Deletions cut 0 bases from V and 2 bases from J, with 12 bases between. The CDR3 spans 15 residues. Per the germline V gene, CDR1 is SGHRS and CDR2 is YFSETQ.

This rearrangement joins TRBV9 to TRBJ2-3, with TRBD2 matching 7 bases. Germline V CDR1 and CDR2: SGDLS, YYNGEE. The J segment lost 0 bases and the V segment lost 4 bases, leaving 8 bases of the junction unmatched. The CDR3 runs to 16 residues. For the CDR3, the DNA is TGTGCCAGCAGCCCACTAGCGACCGCTAGCACAGATACGCAGTATTTT. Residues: CASSPLATASTDTQYF.

CDR3 amino acids: CASSQGWSASGIMSSYNEQFF. In DNA form, the CDR3 reads TGCGCCAGCAGCCAAGGTTGGTCTGCTAGCGGAATCATGAGCTCCTACAATGAGCAGTTCTTC. The chain links TRBV4-3 to TRBJ2-1; 7 positions agree with TRBD2. V lost 1 base and J lost 0; bases outside the gene matches: 18. The CDR3 is 21 residues long. Germline CDR1 and CDR2: LGHNA and YSLEER.

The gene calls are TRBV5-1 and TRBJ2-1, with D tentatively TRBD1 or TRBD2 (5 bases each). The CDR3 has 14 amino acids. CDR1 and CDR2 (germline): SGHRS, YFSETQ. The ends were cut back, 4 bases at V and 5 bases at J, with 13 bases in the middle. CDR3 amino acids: CASSPPGTDNEQFF. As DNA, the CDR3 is TGCGCCAGCAGCCCGCCCGGGACGGACAATGAGCAGTTCTTC.